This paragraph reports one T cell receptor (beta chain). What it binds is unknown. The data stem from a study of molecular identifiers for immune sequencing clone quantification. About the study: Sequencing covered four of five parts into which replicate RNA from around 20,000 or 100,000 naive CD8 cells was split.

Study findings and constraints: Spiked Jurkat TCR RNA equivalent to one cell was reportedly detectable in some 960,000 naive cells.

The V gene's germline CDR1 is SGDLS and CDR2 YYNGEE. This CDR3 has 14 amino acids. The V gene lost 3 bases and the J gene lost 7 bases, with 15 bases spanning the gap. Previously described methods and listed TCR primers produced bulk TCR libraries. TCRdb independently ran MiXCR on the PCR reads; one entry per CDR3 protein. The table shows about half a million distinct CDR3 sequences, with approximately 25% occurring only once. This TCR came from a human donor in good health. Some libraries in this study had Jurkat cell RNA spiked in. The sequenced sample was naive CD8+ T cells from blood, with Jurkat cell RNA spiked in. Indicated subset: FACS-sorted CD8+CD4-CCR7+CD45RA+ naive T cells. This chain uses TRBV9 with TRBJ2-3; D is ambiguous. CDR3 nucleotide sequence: TGTGCCAGCAGCGGCCCTCATGCCCCAAATACGCAGTATTTT. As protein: CASSGPHAPNTQYF. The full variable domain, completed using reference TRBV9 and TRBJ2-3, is DSGVTQTPKHLITATGQRVTLRCSPRSGDLSVYWYQQSLDQGLQFLIQYYNGEERAKGNILERFSAQQFPDLHSELNLSSLELGDSALYFCASSGPHAPNTQYFGPGTRLTVL.